A single TCR beta chain is shown here with its context. Its antigen target is currently unknown. Per-base qualities were not stored, and no clone one base away is much larger. Including cysteine and phenylalanine, the CDR3 has 17 amino acids. Only CDR3 DNA remains: 51 bases, in frame from the first base. Unmatched junction bases come to 8, with V trimmed by 0 bases and J by 6 bases. According to the germline V gene (reference sequence), CDR1 reads MNHEY and CDR2 reads SMNVEV. The data belong to a study of blood T cell repertoires in COVID-19 (dated by TCRdb to the early 2020s). In terms of the full investigation: The collaborator samples originated in the United States, Italy and Spain and spanned the acute and convalescent phases of COVID-19. The repertoires were made available in a free public database intended to serve as a resource for research on the immune response to SARS-CoV-2. The prospective study material was composed of cDNA or gDNA derived from T cells, B-cell-depleted T cells, or PBMCs. Nearly every sample came with metadata listing a de-identified subject ID, COVID-19 status, age in years and sex. Subjects who had been exposed to COVID-19, were actively infected with it, or had recovered from it provided the deeply sampled blood TCRbeta repertoires that made up the dataset. The samples were drawn from two sources: the first 160 participants of the ongoing ImmuneRACE study, and 1,254 subjects contributed by 6 global collaborators. Where available, HLA class I and class II types were obtained from metadata supplied by the sample provider rather than from assay-based typing.

The immunoSEQ Assay, a bias-controlled multiplex PCR, was used to amplify TCRbeta CDR3 regions from genomic DNA. Regarding the original processing steps: Within the assay, amplification of reference gene primers was used to estimate how many nucleated cells each sample contained. Sequence reads were collapsed and filtered to measure the absolute abundance of every unique TCRbeta CDR3 rearrangement. For each sample, productive Simpson clonality was calculated as the square root of Simpson's diversity index across productive rearrangements. The source is immuneACCESS, and TCRdb retained only in-frame sequences with V and J called. Part of the clones is not carried over; for the studies checked, unresolved V genes explain less than half of this, and the remainder is unexplained. The V and J calls and clone size come from that table; D and trimming were worked out from the DNA. This sample lists around 370,000 clones; almost 90% were detected once. Around 7% of the sample comes from the top ten.

The research as a whole found: How much clinical and demographic metadata was included differed by source and by participant, and the metadata was provided uncurated.

Collaborating institutions collected whole blood in K2EDTA tubes following their own protocols. For TCRbeta analysis, collaborator samples were shipped as frozen whole blood, as isolated PBMCs, or as DNA extracted from either sample type. The source of this sequence is a young man with active or convalescent COVID-19. Source material: peripheral blood. The chain joins TRBV27 to TRBJ2-5; 12 nucleotides in the junction match TRBD1. The DNA sequence is as follows: TGTGCCAGCAGTTTATCCCCGGGACAGGGGGCGCGGAAGACCCAGTACTTC. Its translation is CASSLSPGQGARKTQYF.